The sequence of this T cell receptor beta chain was determined in a study of regulatory T cells in long-lasting Graves disease. Study in general: Newly diagnosed Graves' patients took antithyroid drugs under 3 months.

This clonotype was seen at least ten times. Its antigen is not identified. General study findings and limits: Persistent patients had more shared public clonotypes (under 3,000) than new patients (about 880).

Arm-PCR with iRepertoire HTBI primers amplified the CDR3 regions for these TCR beta libraries. Using its own MiXCR run on the multiplex PCR reads, TCRdb lists one record per CDR3 protein. This table holds hundreds of thousands of distinct CDR3 sequences, roughly 15% found once. The time point here: newly diagnosed GD, antithyroid drugs for less than 3 months. PBMCs provided the RNA from which the TCR library was made. These data were also filed under a second study, of T cells in Graves' hyperthyroidism and ophthalmopathy. That work contributes: Patients with ophthalmopathy were separated from those with stable hyperthyroidism by a 13 V-J model.

This sample comprised peripheral blood mononuclear cells (PBMCs), obtained at new diagnosis, from a patient treated with antithyroid drugs. The TCR was taken from a young woman with Graves disease.

CDR3 protein: CASSQAGFSYEQYF. In nucleotides, the CDR3 is TGTGCCAGCAGCCAAGCGGGGTTCTCCTACGAGCAGTACTTC. This chain joins TRBV27 and TRBJ2-7; 7 bases are a match to TRBD2. Unmatched junction bases numbered 5, after V lost 6 bases and J lost 0 bases. Germline V lookup: CDR1 MNHEY, CDR2 SMNVEV (reference sequence). This CDR3 region has 14 residues.